Below, 18 T cell receptor beta chains from the same sample are listed, as sequenced in a study of blood T cells in healthy people across ages. A second PCR of roughly 6 to 12 cycles used a sample-barcoded 5' primer and a J-beta primer mix. TCRdb redid the calling of the 5' RACE reads with MiXCR, one entry per CDR3 protein. In the table there are some 730,000 distinct CDR3 sequences, around a fifth of which are singletons. The sample comprised blood. The source is a man aged 70 or older in good health.

The CDR3 reads CASGLVLGQNTGELFF. Here the CDR3 DNA reads TGTGCTAGTGGTTTGGTCCTGGGACAGAACACCGGGGAGCTGTTTTTT. J is TRBJ2-2 and V is TRBV12-5, with a weak D call TRBD1 (6 bases). The CDR3 extends over 16 amino acids. Per the germline V gene, CDR1 is LGHNT and CDR2 is FRNRAP. V was trimmed by 0 bases and J by 1 base, leaving 9 bases between them.

This clonotype was picked up a small number of times. The V call is TRBV7-2, the J call TRBJ2-7; 12 bases agree with TRBD2. The DNA end lines up better with TRBJ2-1; the J call may be wrong. Germline CDR1 SGHTA, CDR2 FQGNSA. This CDR3 is built from 16 residues. The CDR3 loop is CASSLGLAGVGNEQFF. The CDR3 DNA reads TGTGCCAGCAGCTTAGGACTAGCGGGAGTTGGGAATGAGCAGTTCTTC.

This chain uses TRBV6-6 with TRBJ1-2; 10 bases agree with TRBD1. The germline V gene encodes CDR1 MNHNY and CDR2 SVGAGI (reference sequence). This CDR3 comprises 17 residues. Unmatched junction bases numbered 13, after V lost 5 bases and J lost 4 bases. The CDR3 loop reads CASSLPGTGVRSYGYTF. CDR3 DNA: TGTGCCAGCAGTCTCCCCGGGACAGGGGTCCGCAGCTATGGCTACACCTTC.

The chain uses TRBV20-1 and TRBJ1-3; no definite D call. With 0 bases removed from V and 4 bases from J, the gap between germline ends came to 10 bases. Germline lookup yields CDR1 DFQATT and CDR2 SNEGSKA (reference sequence). The CDR3 extends over 14 amino acids. The CDR3 sequence: CSARDPKEGNTIYF. CDR3 nucleotide sequence: TGCAGTGCTAGAGATCCCAAGGAGGGAAACACCATATATTTT.

The chain joins TRBV20-1 to TRBJ1-3; D might be TRBD1 (6 bases). This CDR3 has 13 amino acids. Trimming took 6 bases from V and 4 from J, leaving 13 bases between them. In germline, CDR1 is DFQATT, CDR2 SNEGSKA (reference sequence). The CDR3 coding sequence is TGCAGTGCAACGAGGGGGTTCGGAAACACCATATATTTT. Its protein is CSATRGFGNTIYF.

The chain has TRBV12-3 or TRBV12-4 and TRBJ2-7, with 11 bases identical to TRBD1. Losses at the gene ends were 5 bases for V and 3 bases for J; bases not matched to a gene: 18. The CDR3 contains 19 residues. Here the CDR3 DNA reads TGTGCCAGCAGTCCTCACCGGGACAGGGGGGAATCACTTCTCTACGAGCAGTACTTC. It codes for CASSPHRDRGESLLYEQYF.

This clonotype was seen only a few times. This rearrangement joins TRBV5-1 to TRBJ2-7; 14 nucleotides agree with TRBD2. V was clipped by 1 base and J by 2 bases; unmatched bases: 8. The CDR3 sequence is 18 residues long. Germline V gene data show CDR1 as SGHRS and CDR2 as YFSETQ. CDR3 DNA: TGCGCCAGCAGCTTGTCTACGACTAGCGGGGGGGCCACCTACGAGCAGTACTTC. It encodes CASSLSTTSGGATYEQYF.

J is TRBJ1-2 and V is TRBV6-2 or TRBV6-3; D call uncertain. V was clipped by 3 bases and J by 4 bases, with 6 bases between them. CDR1 is MNHEY and CDR2 is SVGEGT in the germline V gene. The length of the CDR3 is 12 residues. The CDR3 coding sequence is TGTGCCAGCAGTTATTACACCTATGGCTACACCTTC. As protein: CASSYYTYGYTF.

The chain employs TRBV24-1 and TRBJ1-2; D perhaps matches TRBD1 (5 bases). Germline assignment: CDR1 KGHDR and CDR2 SFDVKD. Trimming took 4 bases from V and 5 from J, leaving 10 bases between them. The CDR3 contains 13 residues. The DNA of the CDR3 is TGTGCCACCAGTGACCCAGGGAGGTATGGCTACACCTTC. It is translated as CATSDPGRYGYTF.

In DNA, the CDR3 is TGTGCCAGCAGCGACGGGGGGTTAAGGACTGAAGCTTTCTTT. Protein product: CASSDGGLRTEAFF. The chain recombines TRBV12-3 or TRBV12-4 with TRBJ1-1; maybe TRBD1 (5 bases). The V end lost 6 bases, the J end lost 5 bases, and 16 bases lay between the germline ends. CDR3 length equals 14 residues.

J is TRBJ2-5 and V is TRBV7-2; D may be TRBD1 (6 bases). V lost 5 bases to trimming and J lost 4 bases, with 20 bases between them. Germline V CDR1 and CDR2: SGHTA, FQGNSA. The CDR3 length is 16 residues. The CDR3 nucleotides read TGTGCCAGCAGCACACTCCACAGGGTTTCTGGAGAGACCCAGTACTTC. Amino acid sequence: CASSTLHRVSGETQYF.

The table lists this clonotype with a count of one. This sequence joins TRBV29-1 and TRBJ2-2, with no clear D. V lost 8 bases and J 6 bases, leaving 13 bases between the germline ends. The CDR3 contains 12 residues. Germline V lookup: CDR1 SQVTM, CDR2 ANQGSEA. CDR3 sequence (DNA): TGCAGCAAACAAGAGGCTTCCGGGGAGCTGTTTTTT. Its translation is CSKQEASGELFF.

This clonotype showed up many times. This chain joins TRBV6-1 and TRBJ2-1; D is possibly TRBD2 (6 bases). Germline CDR1 MNHNS, CDR2 SASEGT. The V gene lost 7 bases and the J gene lost 6 bases, with 13 bases spanning the gap. This CDR3 region has 13 residues. In nucleotides, the CDR3 is TGTGCCAGCACGAGTGGGACTGGCAATGAGCAGTTCTTC. Amino acid sequence: CASTSGTGNEQFF.

The chain employs TRBV12-3 or TRBV12-4 and TRBJ2-7; 9 positions match TRBD2. There are 14 residues in the CDR3. V dropped 8 bases and J dropped 3; count of bases not matched to a gene: 8. CDR3 DNA: TGTGCCAGCGGGCTTAGCGGGGGCCTCTACGAGCAGTACTTC. Translation: CASGLSGGLYEQYF.

DNA for the CDR3: TGCAGTGCTAGGGGGGACAGGGAAAATTCACCCCTCCACTTT. It yields the protein CSARGDRENSPLHF. The chain combines TRBV20-1 with TRBJ1-6; 9 bases map to TRBD1. Trimming removed 3 bases from V and 7 bases from J; junction bases left unmatched: 4. Germline V gene lookup returns CDR1 DFQATT and CDR2 SNEGSKA (reference sequence). The CDR3 totals 14 residues.

V usage is TRBV7-2 and J usage is TRBJ2-5; 9 nucleotides match TRBD2. Per germline, CDR1 SGHTA and CDR2 FQGNSA. Trimming removed 5 bases from V and 5 bases from J; junction bases left unmatched: 6. The CDR3 has 14 residues. The CDR3 nucleotides read TGTGCCAGCAGCGGGGGACTAGCTCGGGAGACCCAGTACTTC. This codes for CASSGGLARETQYF.

The chain uses TRBV12-3 or TRBV12-4 and TRBJ2-2; D gene ambiguous. The CDR3 is 13 residues long. V shed 0 bases and J shed 3 bases, with 2 bases lying between them. The CDR3 region has the DNA TGTGCCAGCAGTTTAGCGCACACCGGGGAGCTGTTTTTT. Translating gives CASSLAHTGELFF.

The V call is TRBV12-3 or TRBV12-4, the J call TRBJ2-4, with 8 bases identical to TRBD1. V shed 5 bases and J 10 bases; nucleotides not matched to a gene: 10. The CDR3 runs 14 residues. The CDR3, as DNA: TGTGCCAGCAGTCCTCCGGGACAGGAGATAATTCAGTACTTC. This sequence encodes CASSPPGQEIIQYF.